Reported below is one T cell receptor beta chain. This sample was taken from a study of blood T cells in healthy people across ages. Study background: Capturing about one barcoded beta molecule per two T cells was achieved by template switching.

The ends lost 4 bases at V and 5 bases at J; junction bases unmatched: 6. Germline lookup yields CDR1 SGHRS and CDR2 YFSETQ. This CDR3 is 14 amino acids long. A second about 7 to 11 cycle PCR used barcoded and J-beta primers. No fewer than 3 million CDR3-containing paired-end reads came from each sample. Each CDR3 protein gets one entry after TCRdb re-called the 5' RACE reads with MiXCR. The table has approximately 350,000 distinct CDR3 sequences, roughly half seen once; the top ten hold around 49%. This chain uses TRBV5-1 with TRBJ2-3; 8 nucleotides match TRBD2. This TCR was recovered from a man aged 55 to 69 in good health. Sequenced material: blood. CDR3 nucleotides: TGCGCCAGCAGCCCCGGGGGGGGCTTAGATACGCAGTATTTT. Translated, it gives CASSPGGGLDTQYF.